A single sample is the source of the 25 T cell receptor beta chains below, sequenced in a study of neurological immune-mediated disorders. TCRdb re-called the 5' RACE reads with MiXCR, one entry per CDR3 protein. The sample gives under 50,000 distinct CDR3 sequences, 25% of which show up once; 20% to 30% is in the top ten. The sequenced material came from PBMCs. The receptors were gathered from a woman in her sixties or seventies in good health.

This clonotype was detected ten times or more. This chain joins TRBV5-1 and TRBJ1-1; D gene uncertain. V lost 3 bases and J lost 0, with 6 bases in between. The length of the CDR3 is 13 residues. From germline, CDR1 is SGHRS and CDR2 YFSETQ. The CDR3 sequence is CASSYTVNTEAFF. DNA of the CDR3: TGCGCCAGCAGCTACACGGTGAACACTGAAGCTTTCTTT.

In its sample, this clonotype was seen many times. Here the CDR3 DNA reads TGTGCCAGCAGCCAAGGTCGGGGCCCCCTGGGAGAGCAGTACTTC. Encoded protein: CASSQGRGPLGEQYF. The V gene is TRBV4-2, the J gene TRBJ2-7; D is possibly TRBD1 or TRBD2 (5 bases each). The V gene's germline CDR1 is LGHNA and CDR2 YNFKEQ. The CDR3 is 15 residues long. Between the trimmed V and J ends, which lost 1 base and 7 bases, there was a span of 17 bases.

This clonotype has just a few counts. The rearrangement joins TRBV20-1 to TRBJ2-7; D gene uncertain. The germline gives CDR1 DFQATT, CDR2 SNEGSKA (reference sequence). CDR3 length equals 11 residues. V lost 6 bases and J lost 4, with 10 bases in between. The CDR3 DNA is TGCAGTGCGCAACAAGGATACGAGCAGTACTTC. Its protein product is CSAQQGYEQYF.

The genes are TRBV9 and TRBJ1-4; no clear D gene. Per germline, CDR1 SGDLS and CDR2 YYNGEE. Trimming stripped 1 base from V and 7 bases from J, with 14 bases between. The CDR3 covers 15 residues. The CDR3 loop is CASSVRGRGGEKLFF. The CDR3, as DNA: TGTGCCAGCAGCGTACGGGGTCGGGGTGGTGAAAAACTGTTTTTT.

This clonotype was seen many times. The V call is TRBV28, the J call TRBJ2-1; D unclear. CDR1 MDHEN and CDR2 SYDVKM come from the germline V gene. V shed 2 bases and J shed 9 bases, with 5 bases lying between them. The CDR3 is 11 residues long. CDR3 protein: CASSLRSEQFF. The DNA of the CDR3 is TGTGCCAGCAGTTTACGGAGTGAGCAGTTCTTC.

The rearrangement links TRBV20-1 to TRBJ2-5; TRBD1 might be the D (6 bases). The CDR3 totals 13 residues. Germline CDR1 is DFQATT and CDR2 is SNEGSKA (reference sequence). The V end was cut by 5 bases, the J end by 4 bases, with 14 bases between. The CDR3 region has the DNA TGCAGTGCTCGTCAGGGGTCTGGAGAGACCCAGTACTTC. Protein: CSARQGSGETQYF.

This clonotype was recorded many times. This chain joins TRBV12-3 or TRBV12-4 and TRBJ1-1; D might be TRBD1 (5 bases). This CDR3 spans 14 amino acids. Trimming removed 7 bases at V and 3 bases at J, with 15 bases between. CDR3 protein: CASTPLGGDTEAFF. CDR3 in DNA: TGTGCCAGCACCCCTCTGGGAGGGGACACTGAAGCTTTCTTT.

The CDR3, as DNA: TGTGCCAGCAGCCTCCCGGCGGGACACCTCACAGATACGCAGTATTTT. Encoded protein: CASSLPAGHLTDTQYF. The V and J genes are TRBV7-8 and TRBJ2-3, with D perhaps matching TRBD1 or TRBD2 (6 bases each). Germline CDR1 SGHVS, CDR2 FQNEAQ. With 5 bases removed from V and 2 bases from J, the gap between germline ends came to 17 bases. The CDR3 is 16 residues long.

The sample holds many counts of this clonotype. The V gene is TRBV24-1, the J gene TRBJ2-7; 10 bases line up with TRBD1. The CDR3 totals 16 residues. Trimming at V came to 9 bases and at J to 4 bases, leaving 14 bases not matched to a gene. Per germline, CDR1 KGHDR and CDR2 SFDVKD. This chain's CDR3 is CATRSWDRGGLYEQYF. The CDR3 nucleotides read TGTGCCACCCGGTCTTGGGACAGGGGAGGTCTGTACGAGCAGTACTTC.

The chain combines TRBV7-2 with TRBJ1-2, with TRBD1 as a possible D gene (5 bases). V lost 2 bases and J 6 bases, leaving 10 bases between the germline ends. The CDR3 extends over 13 amino acids. CDR1 is SGHTA and CDR2 is FQGNSA in the germline V gene. CDR3 in amino acids: CASSLRAGHGYTF. The CDR3 DNA follows: TGTGCCAGCAGCTTAAGGGCAGGGCATGGCTACACCTTC.

This clonotype was found many times. The chain carries TRBV3-1 and TRBJ2-2; D is unclear. Trimming removed 3 bases at V and 8 bases at J, with 10 bases between. Germline V lookup: CDR1 LGHDT, CDR2 YNNKEL (reference sequence). The CDR3 runs 13 residues. In nucleotides, the CDR3 is TGTGCCAGCAGCCAGGGTCCGACGGGGGAGCTGTTTTTT. It is translated as CASSQGPTGELFF.

Sample share makes this clonotype medium-sized. The chain joins TRBV10-2 to TRBJ1-1; D not resolved. The CDR3 contains 14 residues. Germline values: CDR1 WSHSY, CDR2 SAAADI. V dropped 0 bases and J dropped 11 bases, with 16 bases sitting between them. The CDR3 here is CASSESTGSRRAFF. The CDR3 DNA reads as TGCGCCAGCAGTGAGTCGACCGGGAGTCGGAGGGCTTTCTTT.

Concerning this clonotype: A junction boundary mismatches the germline segment, possibly from a read error. The rearrangement uses TRBV6-6 and TRBJ2-6; D is perhaps TRBD1 or TRBD2 (5 bases each). The CDR3 has 15 residues. Germline V gene sequence: CDR1 MNHNY, CDR2 SVGAGI (reference sequence). The CDR3 sequence: CAGSYSDSGANVLNF. The DNA of the CDR3 is TGTGCCGGCAGTTACTCGGACTCTGGGGCCAACGTCCTGAATTTC.

This clonotype was detected ten times or more. J is TRBJ1-2 and V is TRBV4-3, with D maybe TRBD1 (5 bases). CDR1 is LGHNA and CDR2 is YSLEER in the germline V gene. V gave up 2 bases and J gave up 4 bases, with 11 bases separating them. The CDR3 has 14 residues. Here the CDR3 reads CASSQRRGTYGYTF. The DNA of the CDR3 is TGCGCCAGCAGCCAACGGAGGGGAACCTATGGCTACACCTTC.

This clonotype came up many times. V usage is TRBV15 and J usage is TRBJ2-7; D gene unclear. The CDR3 spans 14 residues. The germline V gene encodes CDR1 LNHNV and CDR2 YYDKDF (reference sequence). The V and J ends lost 3 bases and 3 bases respectively, with 12 bases between them. The CDR3: CATSRATLGYEQYF. In DNA, the CDR3 is TGTGCCACCAGCAGGGCTACCCTCGGCTACGAGCAGTACTTC.

This clonotype was observed a few times. The chain links TRBV5-1 to TRBJ1-1, with a tentative D call TRBD1 (5 bases). This CDR3 comprises 13 residues. With 5 bases removed from V and 4 bases from J, the gap between germline ends came to 12 bases. Germline V lookup: CDR1 SGHRS, CDR2 YFSETQ. The CDR3 region has the DNA TGCGCCAGCAGAACGGGCAGGGTCACTGAAGCTTTCTTT. Its translation: CASRTGRVTEAFF.

This clonotype was picked up one time. The junction shows a germline mismatch at one end, possibly a read error. V and J are TRBV27 and TRBJ1-4; D is unresolved. The length of the CDR3 is 16 residues. Germline loops: CDR1 MNHEY, CDR2 SMNVEV (reference sequence). This chain's CDR3 is CASSLNLIATNEKLLF. The CDR3 DNA reads TGTGCCAGCAGTCTGAACCTGATTGCAACTAATGAAAAACTGTTATTT.

This clonotype has just one count. The chain is built from TRBV12-3 or TRBV12-4 and TRBJ2-2, with TRBD1 identical over 7 bases. V shed 6 bases, J shed 2 bases, and the junction held 6 bases outside the gene matches. The CDR3 extends over 15 amino acids. This chain's CDR3 is CASRPDRINTGELFF. In DNA form, the CDR3 reads TGTGCCAGCAGGCCGGACAGGATAAACACCGGGGAGCTGTTTTTT.

The chain joins TRBV4-3 to TRBJ1-1, with D tentatively TRBD1 (5 bases). The CDR3 covers 13 residues. The germline gives CDR1 LGHNA, CDR2 YSLEER. V was cut by 6 bases and J by 1 base, with 9 bases left in between. CDR3 bases: TGCGCCAGCAGGGTCAGGGAGAACACTGAAGCTTTCTTT. Protein sequence: CASRVRENTEAFF.

The chain has TRBV3-1 and TRBJ1-1, with D possibly being TRBD1 (6 bases). The V gene's germline CDR1 is LGHDT and CDR2 YNNKEL (reference sequence). Trimming left V 4 bases short and J 3 bases short, with 18 bases between. The CDR3 has 16 residues. The CDR3 spells CASSPRKGGWDTEAFF. CDR3 nucleotides: TGTGCCAGCAGCCCAAGGAAAGGGGGATGGGACACTGAAGCTTTCTTT. Full variable domain (outside the CDR3, taken from reference TRBV3-1 and TRBJ1-1): DTAVSQTPKYLVTQMGNDKSIKCEQNLGHDTMYWYKQDSKKFLKIMFSYNNKELIINETVPNRFSPKSPDKAHLNLHINSLELGDSAVYFCASSPRKGGWDTEAFFGQGTRLTVV.

The chain recombines TRBV10-1 with TRBJ2-7; D not resolved. The CDR3 covers 12 residues. V lost 0 bases and J 4 bases, leaving 4 bases between the germline ends. Per the germline V gene, CDR1 is WNHNN and CDR2 is SYGVQD (reference sequence). CDR3 nucleotide sequence: TGCGCCAGCAGTGAGTCCGGTTACGAGCAGTACTTC. Translating it yields CASSESGYEQYF.

This clonotype was seen many times. This sequence joins TRBV5-6 and TRBJ2-5, with TRBD2 as a possible D gene (6 bases). This CDR3 spans 17 amino acids. Trimming stripped 1 base from V and 2 bases from J, with 18 bases between. CDR1 and CDR2 from the germline V gene are SGHDT and YYEEEE. In nucleotides, the CDR3 is TGTGCCAGCAGCTTGTCCACCCTGGAGGGGCTACAAGAGACCCAGTACTTC. Residues: CASSLSTLEGLQETQYF.

This clonotype was observed many times. The V call is TRBV6-5, the J call TRBJ2-5, with 9 positions matching TRBD1. The V and J ends lost 0 bases and 4 bases, in that order; junction bases with no gene match: 6. Germline V CDR1 and CDR2: MNHEY, SVGAGI. This CDR3 comprises 16 residues. CDR3 region: CASSYSLWTGVETQYF. In DNA, the CDR3 is TGTGCCAGCAGTTACTCGTTGTGGACAGGGGTAGAGACCCAGTACTTC.

On this clonotype: Just one base apart from a much larger clone, this may be a read error. V is TRBV2 and J is TRBJ2-5; D not certain. The CDR3 is made up of 13 amino acids. The germline V gene encodes CDR1 SNHLY and CDR2 FYNNEI. CDR3 DNA sequence: TGTGCCAGCAGCCTCCGTAAACAAGTGACCCAGTACTTC. Translated: CASSLRKQVTQYF.

This clonotype was counted only a few times. This chain joins TRBV5-1 and TRBJ2-5, with 9 bases identical to TRBD2. CDR1 SGHRS and CDR2 YFSETQ come from the germline V gene. This CDR3 has 15 residues. The junction had 3 bases not matched to a gene; V was cut back by 0 bases and J by 3 bases. As DNA, the CDR3 is TGCGCCAGCAGCTTGGGTTCTAGCGGGAAAGAGACCCAGTACTTC. It yields the protein CASSLGSSGKETQYF. Using reference TRBV5-1 and TRBJ2-5 for the parts outside the CDR3, the full variable domain is KAGVTQTPRYLIKTRGQQVTLSCSPISGHRSVSWYQQTPGQGLQFLFEYFSETQRNKGNFPGRFSGRQFSNSRSEMNVSTLELGDSALYLCASSLGSSGKETQYFGPGTRLLVL.